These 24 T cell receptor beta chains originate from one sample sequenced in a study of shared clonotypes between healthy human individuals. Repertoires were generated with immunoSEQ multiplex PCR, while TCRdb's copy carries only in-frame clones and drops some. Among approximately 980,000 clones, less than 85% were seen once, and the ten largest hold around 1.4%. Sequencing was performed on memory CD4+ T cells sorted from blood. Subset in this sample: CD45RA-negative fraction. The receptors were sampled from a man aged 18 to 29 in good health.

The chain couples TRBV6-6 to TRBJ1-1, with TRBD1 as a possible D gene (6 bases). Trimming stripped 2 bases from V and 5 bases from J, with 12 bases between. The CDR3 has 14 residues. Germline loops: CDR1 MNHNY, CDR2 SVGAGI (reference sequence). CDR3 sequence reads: CASSYQITGTEAFF. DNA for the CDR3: TGTGCCAGCAGTTACCAAATTACAGGGACTGAAGCTTTCTTT.

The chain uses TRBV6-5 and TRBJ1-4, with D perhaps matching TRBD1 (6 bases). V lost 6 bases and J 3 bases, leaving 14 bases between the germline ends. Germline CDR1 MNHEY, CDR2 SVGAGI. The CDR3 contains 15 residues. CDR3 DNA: TGTGCCAGCAGGGGAACAGGGATGGCTAATGAAAAACTGTTTTTT. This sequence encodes CASRGTGMANEKLFF.

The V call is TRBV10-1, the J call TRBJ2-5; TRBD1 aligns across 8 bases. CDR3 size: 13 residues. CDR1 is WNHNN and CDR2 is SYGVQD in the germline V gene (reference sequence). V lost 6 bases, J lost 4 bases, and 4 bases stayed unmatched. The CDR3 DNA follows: TGCGCCAGCAGCCCCGGGACAGGAGAGACCCAGTACTTC. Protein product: CASSPGTGETQYF.

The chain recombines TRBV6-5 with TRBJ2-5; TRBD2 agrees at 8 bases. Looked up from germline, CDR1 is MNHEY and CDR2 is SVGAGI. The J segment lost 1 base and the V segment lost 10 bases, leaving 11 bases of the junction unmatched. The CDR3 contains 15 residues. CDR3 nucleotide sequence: TGTGCCACCTCCCCTGGAAGCGGGAGCCAAGAGACCCAGTACTTC. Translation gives CATSPGSGSQETQYF.

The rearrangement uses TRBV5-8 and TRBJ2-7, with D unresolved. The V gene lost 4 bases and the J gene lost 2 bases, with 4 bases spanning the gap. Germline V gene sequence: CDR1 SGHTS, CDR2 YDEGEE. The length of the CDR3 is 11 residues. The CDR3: CASSLPYEQYF. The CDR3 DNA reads TGTGCCAGCAGCCTCCCCTACGAGCAGTACTTC. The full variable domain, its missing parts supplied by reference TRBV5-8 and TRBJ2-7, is EAGVTQSPTHLIKTRGQQATLRCSPISGHTSVYWYQQALGLGLQFLLWYDEGEERNRGNFPPRFSGRQFPNYSSELNVNALELEDSALYLCASSLPYEQYFGPGTRLTVT.

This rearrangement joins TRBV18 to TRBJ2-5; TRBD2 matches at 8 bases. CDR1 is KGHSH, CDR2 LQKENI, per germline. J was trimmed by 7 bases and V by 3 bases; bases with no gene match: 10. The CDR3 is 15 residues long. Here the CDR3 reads CASSPPGLGVGTQYF. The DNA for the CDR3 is TGTGCCAGCTCACCTCCGGGACTAGGGGTAGGGACCCAGTACTTC.

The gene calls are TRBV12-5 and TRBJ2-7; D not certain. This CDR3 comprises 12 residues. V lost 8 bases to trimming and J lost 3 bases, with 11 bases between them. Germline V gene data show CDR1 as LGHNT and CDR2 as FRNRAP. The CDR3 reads CASIPLGYEQYF. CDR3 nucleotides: TGTGCTAGTATCCCGTTGGGCTACGAGCAGTACTTC.

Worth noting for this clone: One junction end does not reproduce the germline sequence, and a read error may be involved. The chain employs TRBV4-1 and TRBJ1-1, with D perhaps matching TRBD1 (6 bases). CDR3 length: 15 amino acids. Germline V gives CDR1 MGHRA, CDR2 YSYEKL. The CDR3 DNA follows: TGCGCCAGCACCCAAGTGGCAGGGGCAGCCACTGAAGCTTTCTTT. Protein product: CASTQVAGAATEAFF.

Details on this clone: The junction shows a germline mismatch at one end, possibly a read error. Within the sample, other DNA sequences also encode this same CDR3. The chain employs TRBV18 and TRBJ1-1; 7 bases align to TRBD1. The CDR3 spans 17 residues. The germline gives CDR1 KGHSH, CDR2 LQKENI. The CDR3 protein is CASSLVRQGTMNTEAFF. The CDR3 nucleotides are TGTGCCAGCTCACTAGTTCGACAGGGAACCATGAATACTGAAGCTTTCTTT.

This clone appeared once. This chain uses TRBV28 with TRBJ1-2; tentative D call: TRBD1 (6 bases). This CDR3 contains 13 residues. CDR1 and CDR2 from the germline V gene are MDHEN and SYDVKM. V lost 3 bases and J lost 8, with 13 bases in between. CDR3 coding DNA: TGTGCCAGCAGTTTGGGCAAGGGGGGAGGCTACACCTTC. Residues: CASSLGKGGGYTF.

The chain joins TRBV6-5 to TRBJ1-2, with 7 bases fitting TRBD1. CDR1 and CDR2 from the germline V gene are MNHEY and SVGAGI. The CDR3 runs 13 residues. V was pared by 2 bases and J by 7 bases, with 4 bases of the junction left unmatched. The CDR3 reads CASSYEYRGGYTF. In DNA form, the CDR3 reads TGTGCCAGCAGTTACGAATACAGGGGTGGCTACACCTTC.

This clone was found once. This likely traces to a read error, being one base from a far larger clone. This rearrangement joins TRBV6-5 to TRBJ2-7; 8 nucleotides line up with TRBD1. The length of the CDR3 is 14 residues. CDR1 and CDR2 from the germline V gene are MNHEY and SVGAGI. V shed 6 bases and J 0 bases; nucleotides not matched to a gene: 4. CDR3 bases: TGTGCCAGCAGCCCCGGGACAGGCTCCTACGAGCAGTACTTC. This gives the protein CASSPGTGSYEQYF.

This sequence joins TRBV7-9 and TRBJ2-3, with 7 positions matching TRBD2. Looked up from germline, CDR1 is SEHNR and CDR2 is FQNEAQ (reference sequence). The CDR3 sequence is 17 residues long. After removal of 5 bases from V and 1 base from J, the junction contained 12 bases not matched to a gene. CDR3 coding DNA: TGTGCCAGCAGCGTGGTAATAGGCGGGAGAGGCACAGATACGCAGTATTTT. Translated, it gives CASSVVIGGRGTDTQYF.

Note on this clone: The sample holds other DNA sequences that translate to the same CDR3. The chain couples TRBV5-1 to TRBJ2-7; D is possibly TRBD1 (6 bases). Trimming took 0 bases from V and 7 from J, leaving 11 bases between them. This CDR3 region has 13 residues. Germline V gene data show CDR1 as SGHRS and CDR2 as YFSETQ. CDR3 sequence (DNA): TGCGCCAGCAGCTTGGAACAGGGAAGGGAGCAGTACTTC. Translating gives CASSLEQGREQYF.

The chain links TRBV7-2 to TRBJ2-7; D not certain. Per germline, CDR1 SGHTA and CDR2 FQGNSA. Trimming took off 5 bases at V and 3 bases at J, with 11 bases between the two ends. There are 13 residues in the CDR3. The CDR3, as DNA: TGTGCCAGCAGCCGGTCCGAAGGCTACGAGCAGTACTTC. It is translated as CASSRSEGYEQYF.

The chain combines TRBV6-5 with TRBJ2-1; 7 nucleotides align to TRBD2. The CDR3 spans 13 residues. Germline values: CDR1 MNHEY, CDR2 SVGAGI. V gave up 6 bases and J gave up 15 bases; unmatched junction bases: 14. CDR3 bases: TGTGCCAGCAGAAATCTTCAGGGAGGGAATGGGTTCTTC. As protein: CASRNLQGGNGFF.

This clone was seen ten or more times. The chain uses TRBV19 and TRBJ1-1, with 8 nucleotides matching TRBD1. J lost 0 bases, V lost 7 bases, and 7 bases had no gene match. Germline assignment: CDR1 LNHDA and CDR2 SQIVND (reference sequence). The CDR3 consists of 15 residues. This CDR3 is CASTRQGTMNTEAFF. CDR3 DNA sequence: TGTGCCAGTACCAGACAGGGGACTATGAACACTGAAGCTTTCTTT.

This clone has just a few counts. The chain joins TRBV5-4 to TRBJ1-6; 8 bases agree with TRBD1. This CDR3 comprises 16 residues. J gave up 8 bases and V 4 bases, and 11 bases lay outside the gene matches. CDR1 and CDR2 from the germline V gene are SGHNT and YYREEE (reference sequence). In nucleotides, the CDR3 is TGTGCCAGCAGCCGGGGAGGTGGACAGGGCGATTCACCCCTCCACTTT. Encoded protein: CASSRGGGQGDSPLHF. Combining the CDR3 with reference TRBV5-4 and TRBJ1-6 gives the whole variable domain ETGVTQSPTHLIKTRGQQVTLRCSSQSGHNTVSWYQQALGQGPQFIFQYYREEENGRGNFPPRFSGLQFPNYSSELNVNALELDDSALYLCASSRGGGQGDSPLHFGNGTRLTVT.

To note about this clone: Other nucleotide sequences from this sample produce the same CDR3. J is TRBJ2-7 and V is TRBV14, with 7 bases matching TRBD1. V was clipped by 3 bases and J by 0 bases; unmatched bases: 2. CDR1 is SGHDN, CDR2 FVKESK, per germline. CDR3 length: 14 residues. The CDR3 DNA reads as TGTGCCAGCAGCCAGGCAGGGGGCTCCTACGAGCAGTACTTC. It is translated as CASSQAGGSYEQYF.

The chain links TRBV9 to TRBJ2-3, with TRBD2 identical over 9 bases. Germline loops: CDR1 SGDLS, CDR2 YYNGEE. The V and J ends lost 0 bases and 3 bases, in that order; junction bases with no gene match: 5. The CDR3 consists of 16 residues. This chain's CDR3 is CASSVGWGLATDTQYF. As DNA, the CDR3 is TGTGCCAGCAGCGTAGGGTGGGGACTAGCTACAGATACGCAGTATTTT.

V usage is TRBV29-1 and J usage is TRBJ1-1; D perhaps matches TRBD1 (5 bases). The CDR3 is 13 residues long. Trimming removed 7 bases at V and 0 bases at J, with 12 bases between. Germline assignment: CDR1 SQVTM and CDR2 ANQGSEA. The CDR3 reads CSARQNMNTEAFF. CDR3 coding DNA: TGCAGCGCAAGACAGAACATGAACACTGAAGCTTTCTTT.

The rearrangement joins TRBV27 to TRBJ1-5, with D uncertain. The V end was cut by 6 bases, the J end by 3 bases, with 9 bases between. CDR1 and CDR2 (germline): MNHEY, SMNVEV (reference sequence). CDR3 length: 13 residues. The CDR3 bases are TGTGCCAGCAGCCGAGAGTACAATCAGCCCCAGCATTTT. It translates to CASSREYNQPQHF.

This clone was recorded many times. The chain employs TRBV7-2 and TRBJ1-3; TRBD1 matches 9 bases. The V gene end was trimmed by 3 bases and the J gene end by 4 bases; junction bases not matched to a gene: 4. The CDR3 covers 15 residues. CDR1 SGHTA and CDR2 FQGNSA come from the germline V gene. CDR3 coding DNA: TGTGCCAGCAGCTTTGGGACAGGGAAAGGAAACACCATATATTTT. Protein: CASSFGTGKGNTIYF. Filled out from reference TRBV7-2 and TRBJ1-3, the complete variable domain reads GAGVSQSPSNKVTEKGKDVELRCDPISGHTALYWYRQSLGQGLEFLIYFQGNSAPDKSGLPSDRFSAERTGGSVSTLTIQRTQQEDSAVYLCASSFGTGKGNTIYFGEGSWLTVV.

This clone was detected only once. Here the CDR3 reads CAWSPGGAEQYF. The CDR3 bases are TGTGCCTGGAGCCCCGGGGGGGCCGAGCAGTACTTC. The genes are TRBV30 and TRBJ2-7, with TRBD2 matching 8 bases. Per germline, CDR1 GTSNPN and CDR2 SVGIG (reference sequence). The ends lost 3 bases at V and 6 bases at J; junction bases unmatched: 4. The CDR3 loop spans 12 amino acids.